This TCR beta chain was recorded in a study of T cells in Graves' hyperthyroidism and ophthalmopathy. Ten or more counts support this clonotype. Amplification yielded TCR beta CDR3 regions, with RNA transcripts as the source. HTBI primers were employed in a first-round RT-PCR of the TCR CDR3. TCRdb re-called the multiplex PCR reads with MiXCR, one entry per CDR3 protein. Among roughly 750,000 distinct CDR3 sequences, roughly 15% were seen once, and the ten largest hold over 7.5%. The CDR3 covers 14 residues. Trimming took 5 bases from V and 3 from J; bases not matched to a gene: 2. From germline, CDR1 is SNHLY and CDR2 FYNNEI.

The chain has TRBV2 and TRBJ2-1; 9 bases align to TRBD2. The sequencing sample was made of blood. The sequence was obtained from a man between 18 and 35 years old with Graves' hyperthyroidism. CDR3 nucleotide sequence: TGTGCCAGCAGTAAGACTAGCGGCTACAATGAGCAGTTCTTC. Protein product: CASSKTSGYNEQFF.